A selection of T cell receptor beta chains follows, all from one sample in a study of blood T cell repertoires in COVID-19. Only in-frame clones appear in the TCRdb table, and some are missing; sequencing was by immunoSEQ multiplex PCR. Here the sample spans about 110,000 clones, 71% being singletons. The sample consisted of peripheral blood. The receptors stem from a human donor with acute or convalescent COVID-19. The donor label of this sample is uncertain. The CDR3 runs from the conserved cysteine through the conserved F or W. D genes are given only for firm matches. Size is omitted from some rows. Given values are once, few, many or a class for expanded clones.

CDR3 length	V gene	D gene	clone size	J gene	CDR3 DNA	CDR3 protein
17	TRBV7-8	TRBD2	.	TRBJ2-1	TGTGCCAGCAGCCCTCCGGGACTAGCGGGGGGATACAATGAGCAGTTCTTC	CASSPPGLAGGYNEQFF
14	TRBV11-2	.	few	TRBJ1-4	TGTGCCAGCAGCTCAGAGGGGCTGTGGGAAAAACTGTTTTTT	CASSSEGLWEKLFF
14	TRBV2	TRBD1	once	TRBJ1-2	TGTGCCAGCAACCTGGACAGGGGTCTGCGTGGCTACACCTTC	CASNLDRGLRGYTF
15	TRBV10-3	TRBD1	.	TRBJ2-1	TGTGCCATCAGCTTCCGGGACAGGGATATGAATGAGCAGTTCTTC	CAISFRDRDMNEQFF
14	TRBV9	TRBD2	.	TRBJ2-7	TGTGCCAGCAGCCCCGTAGCGGGGGGGTACGAGCAGTACTTC	CASSPVAGGYEQYF
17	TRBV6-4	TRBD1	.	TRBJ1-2	TGTGCCAGCAGTGAATTCGGACCCGGGACAGGGGCCGATGGCTACACCTTC	CASSEFGPGTGADGYTF
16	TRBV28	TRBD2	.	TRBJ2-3	TGTGCCAGCAGTTCCCCTCGCGGGGGGCGCACAGATACGCAGTATTTT	CASSSPRGGRTDTQYF
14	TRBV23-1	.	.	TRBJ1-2	TGCGCCAGCTGCCCGAGGAGGGAAGGGGATGGCTACACCTTC	CASCPRREGDGYTF
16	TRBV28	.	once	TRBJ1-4	TGTGCCAGCAGTAACTGGGCTTTTGCAACTAATGAAAAACTGTTTTTT	CASSNWAFATNEKLFF
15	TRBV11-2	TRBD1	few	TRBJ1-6	TGTGCCAGCAGCTCGACCGGGACAGGGTCTTCACCCCTCCACTTT	CASSSTGTGSSPLHF
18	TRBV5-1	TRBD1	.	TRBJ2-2	TGCGCCAGCAGCGTGGACAGGGGTCGGGGGCGAGACACCGGGGAGCTGTTTTTT	CASSVDRGRGRDTGELFF
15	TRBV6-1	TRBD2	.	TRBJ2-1	TGTGCCAGCAGTGAACTAGCGGGGGGGCACAATGAGCAGTTCTTC	CASSELAGGHNEQFF
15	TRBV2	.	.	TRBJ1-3	TGTGCCAGCGGGCAGGCGTCCAGGATTGGAAACACCATATATTTT	CASGQASRIGNTIYF
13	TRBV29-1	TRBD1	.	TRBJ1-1	TGCAGCGTTGGAGACAGGGGGAACACTGAAGCTTTCTTT	CSVGDRGNTEAFF
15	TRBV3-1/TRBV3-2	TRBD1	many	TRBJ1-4	TGTGCCAGCAGCCAAGGTCCAGGGGGCGAGGAAAAACTGTTTTTT	CASSQGPGGEEKLFF
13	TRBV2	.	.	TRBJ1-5	TGTGCCAGCAGTGTGGGCGCGATACAGCCCCAGCATTTT	CASSVGAIQPQHF
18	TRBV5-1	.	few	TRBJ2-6	TGCGCCAGCAGCTGGGGGGACAGACCCGACTCTGGGGCCAACGTCCTGACTTTC	CASSWGDRPDSGANVLTF
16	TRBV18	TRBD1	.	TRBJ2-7	TGTGCCAGCTCTCCTTACACAGGGGACCCCCCCTACGAGCAGTACTTC	CASSPYTGDPPYEQYF
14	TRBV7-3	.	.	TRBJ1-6	TGTGCCAGCAGCAGAGGGGGTGGAGATTCACCCCTCCACTTT	CASSRGGGDSPLHF
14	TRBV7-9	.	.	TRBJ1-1	TGTGCCAGCAGCTTAGGCAGGGAGGTCACTGAAGCTTTCTTT	CASSLGREVTEAFF
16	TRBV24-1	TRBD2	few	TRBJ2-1	TGTGCCACCAGTGATCCAGTAGCGGGGGGGCACGATGAGCAGTTCTTC	CATSDPVAGGHDEQFF
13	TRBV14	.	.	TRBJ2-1	TGTGCCAGCAGCCAAGAACGGGGAGGTGAGCAGTTCTTC	CASSQERGGEQFF
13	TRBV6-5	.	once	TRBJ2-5	TGTGCCAGCAGTTGGCGAGCGTGGGAGACCCAGTACTTC	CASSWRAWETQYF
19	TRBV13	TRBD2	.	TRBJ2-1	TGTGCCAGCAGCCCGTACGGGACTAGCGGGGCAAACTCCTACAATGAGCAGTTCTTC	CASSPYGTSGANSYNEQFF
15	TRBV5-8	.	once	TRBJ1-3	TGTGCCAGCAGCTTGGCGTGGCTCTCTGGAAACACCATATATTTT	CASSLAWLSGNTIYF
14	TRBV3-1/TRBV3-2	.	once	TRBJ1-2	TGTGCCAGCAGCCAAGGTGGCCAGTACTATGGCTACACCTTC	CASSQGGQYYGYTF
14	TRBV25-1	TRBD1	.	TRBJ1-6	TGTGCCAGCACAGGGACAGGGTATAATTCACCCCTCCACTTT	CASTGTGYNSPLHF
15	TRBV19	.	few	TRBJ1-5	TGTGCCAGTAGTATTAGTACAGCGAGGGGGCAGCCCCAGCATTTT	CASSISTARGQPQHF
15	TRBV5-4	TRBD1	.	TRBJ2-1	TGTGCCAGCAGCTTGGGTCAGGGGGACTACAATGAGCAGTTCTTC	CASSLGQGDYNEQFF
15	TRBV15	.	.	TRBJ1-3	TGTGCCACCAGCAACAGAACAGGGCGAGGGAACACCATATATTTT	CATSNRTGRGNTIYF
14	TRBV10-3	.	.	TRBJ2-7	TGTGCCATCAGTTTTGGGGGGGCCTCCTACGAGCAGTACTTC	CAISFGGASYEQYF
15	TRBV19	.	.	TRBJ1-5	TGTGCCAGTAGTAGCGGGGTATCGGCCCCCAGACCCCAGCATTTT	CASSSGVSAPRPQHF
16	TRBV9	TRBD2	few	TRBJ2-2	TGTGCCAGCAGCGTAAGGCTAGCGGGGGGCCCCGAGGAGCTGTTTTTT	CASSVRLAGGPEELFF
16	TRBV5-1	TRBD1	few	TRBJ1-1	TGCGCCAGCAGCGGAAGGACAGGGGGGAGAAGCACTGAAGCTTTCTTT	CASSGRTGGRSTEAFF
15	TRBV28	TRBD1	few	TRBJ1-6	TGTGCCAGCGGACCCCGGGACAGGGGAAATTCACCCCTCCACTTT	CASGPRDRGNSPLHF
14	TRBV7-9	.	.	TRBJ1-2	TGTGCCAGCAGCTTAGCACCTGCATACTTTGGCTACACCTTC	CASSLAPAYFGYTF
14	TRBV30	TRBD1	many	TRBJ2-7	TGTGCCTCCCTGCGGGACAGGGGACGTCGCGAGCAGTACTTC	CASLRDRGRREQYF
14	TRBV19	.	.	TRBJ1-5	TGTGCCAGTTGGGGCGGTCGACGCAATCAGCCCCAGCATTTT	CASWGGRRNQPQHF
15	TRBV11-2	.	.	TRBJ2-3	TGTGCCAGCAGCTTAGAGGGGGGGCCTCAAGATACGCAGTATTTT	CASSLEGGPQDTQYF
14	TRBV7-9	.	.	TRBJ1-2	TGTGCCAGCAGCCAAATATGGGGGGACTATGGCTACACCTTC	CASSQIWGDYGYTF
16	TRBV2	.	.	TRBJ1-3	TGTGCCAGCGGGGGATCGGGACTTAGCTCTGGAAACACCATATATTTT	CASGGSGLSSGNTIYF
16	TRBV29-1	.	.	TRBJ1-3	TGCAGCGTTGAGGATTTATCTGGAGGGTCCGGAAACACCATATATTTT	CSVEDLSGGSGNTIYF
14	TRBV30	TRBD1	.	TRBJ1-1	TGTGCCTGGAGTCATACAGGGGGCCGGACTGAAGCTTTCTTT	CAWSHTGGRTEAFF
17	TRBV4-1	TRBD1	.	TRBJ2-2	TGCGCCAGCAGCCAAGAGAGGGGACAGGGCCACACCGGGGAGCTGTTTTTT	CASSQERGQGHTGELFF
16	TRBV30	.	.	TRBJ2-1	TGTGCCTGGAGTTCACCATTCAGGGCGATCATCGATGAGCAGTTCTTC	CAWSSPFRAIIDEQFF
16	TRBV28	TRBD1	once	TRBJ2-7	TGTGCCAGCAGTCCCCCTGTGGGACAGGGGGCATACGAGCAGTACTTC	CASSPPVGQGAYEQYF
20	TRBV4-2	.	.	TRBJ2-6	TGTGCCAGCAGCCGTCGCGTTTTTCCAGATGGGGCATCTGGGGCCAACGTCCTGACTTTC	CASSRRVFPDGASGANVLTF
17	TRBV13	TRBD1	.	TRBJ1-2	TGTGCCAGCAGCCCCTCGTCAACCGGGACAGGGAACTATGGCTACACCTTC	CASSPSSTGTGNYGYTF
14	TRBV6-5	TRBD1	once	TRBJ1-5	TGTGCCAGCAGCCTGGACAGGGGGTTCGGGCCCCAGCATTTT	CASSLDRGFGPQHF
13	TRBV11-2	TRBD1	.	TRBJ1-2	TGTGCCAGCAGCCCAGGACAGGTCGGGGGCTACACCTTC	CASSPGQVGGYTF
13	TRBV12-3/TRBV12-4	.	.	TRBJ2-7	TGTGCCAGCAGTTTGCGGCACTTCTACGAGCAGTACTTC	CASSLRHFYEQYF
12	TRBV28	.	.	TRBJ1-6	TGTGCCAGCAGTCCCAAACTTTCACCCCTCCACTTT	CASSPKLSPLHF
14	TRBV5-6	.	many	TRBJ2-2	TGTGCCAGCAGCCCGGGACTTAACACCGGGGAGCTGTTTTTT	CASSPGLNTGELFF
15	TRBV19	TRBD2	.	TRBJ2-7	TGTGCCAGTAGTTCTGTTAGCGGGGGCCGCTACGAGCAGTACTTC	CASSSVSGGRYEQYF
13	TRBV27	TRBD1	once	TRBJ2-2	TGTGCCAGCCGGACAGGGGGCATCGGGGAGCTGTTTTTT	CASRTGGIGELFF
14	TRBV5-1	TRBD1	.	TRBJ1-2	TGCGCCAGCAGCCAAGGACAGGGTCCCTATGGCTACACCTTC	CASSQGQGPYGYTF
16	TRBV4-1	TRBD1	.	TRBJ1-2	TGCGCCAGCAGCCAACGAGACAGGGCGGGTTCTGATGGCTACACCTTC	CASSQRDRAGSDGYTF
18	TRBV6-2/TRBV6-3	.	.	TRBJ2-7	TGTGCCAGCAGTTCCGCCAGACAGGTCCAGTTTCGTGCTAACGAGCAGTACTTC	CASSSARQVQFRANEQYF
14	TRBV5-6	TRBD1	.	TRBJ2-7	TGTGCCAGCAGTTTTGGGACAGGACAGCAGGAGCAGTACTTC	CASSFGTGQQEQYF